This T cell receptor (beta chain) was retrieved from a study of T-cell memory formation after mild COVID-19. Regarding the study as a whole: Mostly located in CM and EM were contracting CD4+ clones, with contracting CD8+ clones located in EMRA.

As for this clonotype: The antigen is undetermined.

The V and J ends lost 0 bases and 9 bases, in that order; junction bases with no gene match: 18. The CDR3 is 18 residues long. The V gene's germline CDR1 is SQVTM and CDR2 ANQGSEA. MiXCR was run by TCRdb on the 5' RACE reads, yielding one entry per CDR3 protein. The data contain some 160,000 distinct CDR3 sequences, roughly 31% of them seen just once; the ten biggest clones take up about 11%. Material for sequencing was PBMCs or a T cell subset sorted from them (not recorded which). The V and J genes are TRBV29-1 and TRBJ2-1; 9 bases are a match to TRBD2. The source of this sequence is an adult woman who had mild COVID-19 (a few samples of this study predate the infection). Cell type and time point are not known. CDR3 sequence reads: CSVEEVDSGSMGGGEQFF. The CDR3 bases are TGCAGCGTTGAAGAGGTGGATAGCGGGAGCATGGGAGGAGGTGAGCAGTTCTTC.